The 22 T cell receptor beta chains reported below all come from one sample, sequenced in a study of blood T cells in healthy people across ages. Next came a second PCR, run for about 7 to 12 cycles, which used a sample-barcoded 5' primer along with a J-beta primer mix. TCRdb recomputed calls from the 5' RACE reads with MiXCR, one row per CDR3 protein. The sample shows fewer than 950,000 distinct CDR3 sequences, under 40% of them seen only once. The material sequenced was blood. Receptor source: a man between 18 and 35 years old in good health.

This clonotype was counted at least ten times. The chain links TRBV12-3 or TRBV12-4 to TRBJ2-5, with a weak D call TRBD1 (6 bases). CDR3 size: 14 residues. V lost 1 base and J 4 bases, leaving 10 bases between the germline ends. The CDR3 protein is CASSLGVQGETQYF. The CDR3 nucleotides read TGTGCCAGCAGTTTAGGGGTACAGGGAGAGACCCAGTACTTC.

In this sample, this clonotype turned up a few times. The rearrangement joins TRBV14 to TRBJ1-2; D not certain. Germline lookup yields CDR1 SGHDN and CDR2 FVKESK. V was pared by 0 bases and J by 5 bases, with 7 bases between. This CDR3 is built from 13 residues. CDR3 bases: TGTGCCAGCAGCCAAGACGCGGGGTATGGCTACACCTTC. Translation gives CASSQDAGYGYTF.

The sample holds many counts of this clonotype. The chain couples TRBV10-3 to TRBJ2-1; a possible D gene is TRBD1 (6 bases). V lost 0 bases and J lost 3, with 15 bases in between. CDR1 is ENHRY and CDR2 is SYGVKD in the germline V gene. The CDR3 loop spans 17 amino acids. The CDR3 bases are TGTGCCATCAGTGAGTCCCATTCGGACAGATTCTACAATGAGCAGTTCTTC. Translated, it gives CAISESHSDRFYNEQFF.

The chain has TRBV2 and TRBJ1-5, with 8 bases fitting TRBD1. Trimming at V came to 7 bases and at J to 4 bases, leaving 12 bases not matched to a gene. Germline V gives CDR1 SNHLY, CDR2 FYNNEI. The CDR3 has 16 residues. CDR3 bases: TGTGCCAGCACAGACAGTTGGTACAGGGGGAATCAGCCCCAGCATTTT. Translating gives CASTDSWYRGNQPQHF.

The CDR3 DNA reads as TGTGCCAGCAGCCAAATTACCGGGACTCACAATGAGCAGTTCTTC. Its translation is CASSQITGTHNEQFF. The chain joins TRBV4-2 to TRBJ2-1; TRBD2 might be the D (6 bases). The CDR3 length is 15 residues. Germline loops: CDR1 LGHNA, CDR2 YNFKEQ. The V end lost 2 bases, the J end lost 5 bases, and 13 bases lay between the germline ends.

A word on this clonotype: The junction departs from germline at one end; a sequencing error may be responsible. The genes are TRBV10-2 and TRBJ1-6; D remains ambiguous. CDR1 WSHSY and CDR2 SAAADI come from the germline V gene. CDR3 length: 13 amino acids. The CDR3 loop reads CASSDRPNSPPHF. CDR3 coding DNA: TGCGCCAGCAGTGACAGGCCCAATTCACCCCCCCACTTT.

About this clonotype itself: One base away lies a much larger clone, so this may be a sequencing read error. The chain employs TRBV7-2 and TRBJ2-5, with D uncertain. V was trimmed by 1 base and J by 7 bases, leaving 7 bases between them. The CDR3 runs 12 residues. The V gene's germline CDR1 is SGHTA and CDR2 FQGNSA. CDR3: CASSLVTGTQYF. The CDR3 DNA sequence: TGTGCCAGCAGCTTAGTAACGGGGACCCAGTACTTC.

The chain recombines TRBV3-1 with TRBJ2-1; D gene uncertain. The CDR3 sequence is 14 residues long. The germline V and J ends were trimmed by 4 bases and 6 bases, with 13 bases remaining between them. The germline V gene has CDR1 LGHDT and CDR2 YNNKEL (reference sequence). The CDR3 DNA sequence: TGTGCCAGCAGCCTGGCTATTCAGGTCAATGAGCAGTTCTTC. It translates to CASSLAIQVNEQFF.

In its sample, this clonotype was seen once. The chain links TRBV27 to TRBJ2-7; D perhaps matches TRBD2 (6 bases). Trimming removed 6 bases at V and 2 bases at J, with 26 bases between. The CDR3 loop spans 18 amino acids. The germline V gene has CDR1 MNHEY and CDR2 SMNVEV (reference sequence). The CDR3 DNA is TGTGCCAGCAGCCGCACAGTCGAAAACACGGGGGTGGCCTACGAGCAGTACTTC. Amino acids: CASSRTVENTGVAYEQYF.

V and J are TRBV2 and TRBJ2-7; D may match TRBD1 or TRBD2 (5 bases each). Germline V gene sequence: CDR1 SNHLY, CDR2 FYNNEI. The CDR3 has 13 amino acids. The germline V and J ends were trimmed by 3 bases and 8 bases, with 14 bases remaining between them. The chain's CDR3 is CASSDGTDLQQYF. Here the CDR3 DNA reads TGTGCCAGCAGTGACGGGACCGACCTACAGCAGTACTTC.

Details on this clonotype: Possible read error: a much larger clone is one base away. The gene calls are TRBV12-3 or TRBV12-4 and TRBJ2-4; D is unclear. The J call may be faulty, since TRBJ2-7 better matches the DNA end. CDR3 length equals 13 residues. Here the CDR3 reads CVSTAGSSYEQYF. The CDR3 nucleotides are TGTGTCAGCACCGCAGGCAGTTCCTACGAGCAGTACTTC.

On this clonotype itself: One end of the junction does not line up with germline, which may come from a read error. The chain uses TRBV10-2 and TRBJ2-4, with TRBD2 matching over 10 bases. Judging by the DNA end, TRBJ2-7 fits better; the J call may be wrong. The CDR3 consists of 15 residues. Germline V gene data show CDR1 as WSHSY and CDR2 as SAAADI. The CDR3 sequence is CASSKSGGASHEQYF. In nucleotides, the CDR3 is TGCGCCAGCAGCAAAAGCGGGGGGGCCTCCCACGAGCAGTACTTC.

The V gene is TRBV3-1, the J gene TRBJ2-3, with TRBD2 matching over 9 bases. The CDR3 has 15 residues. Trimming took 3 bases from V and 7 from J; bases not matched to a gene: 8. CDR1 and CDR2 from the germline V gene are LGHDT and YNNKEL (reference sequence). The CDR3 region has the DNA TGTGCCAGCAGCCACCGCGGGGGGGCCCAAAATACGCAGTATTTT. Its protein product is CASSHRGGAQNTQYF.

The rearrangement links TRBV3-1 to TRBJ2-3; 16 nucleotides align to TRBD2. CDR1 and CDR2 from the germline V gene are LGHDT and YNNKEL (reference sequence). This CDR3 is 16 amino acids long. V gave up 6 bases and J gave up 4 bases; unmatched junction bases: 4. In nucleotides, the CDR3 is TGTGCCAGCAGAGCTGGGACTAGCGGGGGGGCAGATACGCAGTATTTT. Encoded protein: CASRAGTSGGADTQYF.

The gene calls are TRBV5-1 and TRBJ2-3, with 10 nucleotides matching TRBD2. Trimming at V came to 1 base and at J to 3 bases, leaving 5 bases not matched to a gene. CDR3 length equals 16 residues. Germline lookup yields CDR1 SGHRS and CDR2 YFSETQ. CDR3 bases: TGCGCCAGCAGCTTGAGGCGGACTAGCGGAACAGATACGCAGTATTTT. Its translation: CASSLRRTSGTDTQYF.

The DNA for the CDR3 is TGTGCCAGCAGCGCGGGGCCGGCATATAGCAATCAGCCCCAGCATTTT. It yields the protein CASSAGPAYSNQPQHF. The rearrangement uses TRBV5-6 and TRBJ1-5, with D perhaps TRBD1 (5 bases). V lost 4 bases and J lost 0, with 14 bases in between. CDR3 size: 16 residues. Germline CDR1 and CDR2: SGHDT and YYEEEE.

Note on this clonotype: One junction end disagrees with the germline gene, perhaps due to a read error. The chain joins TRBV18 to TRBJ2-5; 8 bases fit TRBD1. The J call is uncertain, as TRBJ2-7 better fits the DNA end. This CDR3 contains 13 residues. Looked up from germline, CDR1 is KGHSH and CDR2 is LQKENI. The CDR3 DNA follows: TGCGCCAGCTTAGAGACAGGGGCCCACGAGCAGTACTTC. Translation: CASLETGAHEQYF.

The V gene is TRBV20-1, the J gene TRBJ2-1; the D is unclear. The tail of the sequence fits TRBJ2-7 better, so the J call may be wrong. This CDR3 region has 15 residues. Germline V lookup: CDR1 DFQATT, CDR2 SNEGSKA (reference sequence). Here the CDR3 reads CSARGRVSSYNEQYF. The CDR3 nucleotides read TGCAGTGCTAGAGGCCGGGTGAGCTCCTACAATGAGCAGTACTTC.

Only a few counts were recorded for this clonotype. This rearrangement joins TRBV6-1 to TRBJ2-4, with 10 bases aligning to TRBD2. The DNA end favors TRBJ2-7, so the J call may be wrong. Per germline, CDR1 MNHNS and CDR2 SASEGT. The CDR3 runs to 15 residues. The CDR3, as DNA: TGTGCCAGCAGTGAGCAGCGGGGGGGTTCTTACGAGCAGTACTTC. As protein: CASSEQRGGSYEQYF.

This clonotype was found a few times. This chain uses TRBV5-1 with TRBJ2-7; the match to TRBD2 covers 8 bases. The CDR3 is made up of 16 amino acids. Germline assignment: CDR1 SGHRS and CDR2 YFSETQ. V shed 0 bases and J 0 bases; nucleotides not matched to a gene: 5. DNA for the CDR3: TGCGCCAGCAGCTTGGAAATAAGCGGGGGCTCCTACGAGCAGTACTTC. It codes for CASSLEISGGSYEQYF.

The CDR3 sequence: CSALRVRGRVAGGQDTQYF. The CDR3 nucleotides are TGCAGTGCCCTCCGGGTCCGGGGAAGGGTAGCGGGAGGGCAAGATACGCAGTATTTT. The chain links TRBV20-1 to TRBJ2-3; the match to TRBD2 covers 11 bases. Germline CDR1 reads DFQATT; CDR2 reads SNEGSKA (reference sequence). This CDR3 contains 19 residues. V shed 6 bases, J shed 5 bases, and the junction held 22 bases outside the gene matches.

This clonotype has a count of ten or more. The genes are TRBV12-3 or TRBV12-4 and TRBJ2-7; D may be TRBD1 (6 bases). V shed 5 bases and J shed 1 base, with 12 bases lying between them. The CDR3 extends over 14 amino acids. The CDR3 here is CASSKGGYSYEQYF. In DNA form, the CDR3 reads TGTGCCAGCAGTAAAGGGGGATATTCCTACGAGCAGTACTTC.